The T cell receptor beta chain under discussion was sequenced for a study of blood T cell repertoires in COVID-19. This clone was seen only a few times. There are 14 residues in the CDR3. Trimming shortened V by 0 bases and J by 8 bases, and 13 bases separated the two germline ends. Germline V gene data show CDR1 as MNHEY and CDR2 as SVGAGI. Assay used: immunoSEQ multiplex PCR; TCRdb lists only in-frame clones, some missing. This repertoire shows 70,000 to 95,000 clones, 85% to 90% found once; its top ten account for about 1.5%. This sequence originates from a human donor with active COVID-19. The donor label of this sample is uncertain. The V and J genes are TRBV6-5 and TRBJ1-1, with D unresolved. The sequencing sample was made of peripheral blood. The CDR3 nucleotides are TGTGCCAGCAGTTACTCGTCAGGCCTGATGGAAGCTTTCTTT. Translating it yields CASSYSSGLMEAFF.